The 19 T cell receptor beta chains below were found in one sample sequenced in a study of response to subunit inactivated influenza vaccine. TCRdb re-called the RT-PCR reads with MiXCR, one entry per CDR3 protein. The table includes some 850,000 distinct CDR3 sequences, under 20% detected once. The sequenced sample was PBMCs from blood, obtained approximately 5 days after vaccination. Receptors were obtained from a man aged 45-60 years who received an inactivated influenza vaccine.

The rearrangement uses TRBV6-2 or TRBV6-3 and TRBJ2-2; D is uncertain. The ends were cut back, 0 bases at V and 4 bases at J, with 9 bases in the middle. The CDR3 runs 15 residues. Per the germline V gene, CDR1 is MNHEY and CDR2 is SVGEGT. The CDR3 bases are TGTGCCAGCAGTTACTCTTCCCCAATCACCGGGGAGCTGTTTTTT. Its protein is CASSYSSPITGELFF.

The table lists this clonotype with a few counts. The chain links TRBV7-9 to TRBJ1-2, with unresolved D. Germline lookup yields CDR1 SEHNR and CDR2 FQNEAQ (reference sequence). This CDR3 is built from 12 residues. V lost 4 bases to trimming and J lost 3 bases, with 6 bases between them. CDR3 sequence reads: CASSSAHYGYTF. The CDR3, as DNA: TGTGCCAGCAGCTCCGCCCACTATGGCTACACCTTC. Together with reference TRBV7-9 and TRBJ1-2, the CDR3 gives the full variable domain: DTGVSQNPRHKITKRGQNVTFRCDPISEHNRLYWYRQTLGQGPEFLTYFQNEAQLEKSRLLSDRFSAERPKGSFSTLEIQRTEQGDSAMYLCASSSAHYGYTFGSGTRLTVV.

This clonotype was detected only a few times. The chain employs TRBV27 and TRBJ1-5; D unclear. V dropped 2 bases and J dropped 7 bases, with 9 bases sitting between them. CDR3 size: 13 residues. Per germline, CDR1 MNHEY and CDR2 SMNVEV (reference sequence). CDR3 nucleotide sequence: TGTGCCAGCAGTTTAAAGGGTCGGCAGCCCCAGCATTTT. It encodes CASSLKGRQPQHF.

Ten or more counts support this clonotype. The V call is TRBV29-1, the J call TRBJ2-5; 10 nucleotides line up with TRBD1. Per germline, CDR1 SQVTM and CDR2 ANQGSEA. V was pared by 6 bases and J by 0 bases, with 4 bases of the junction left unmatched. The CDR3 has 14 residues. The CDR3 here is CSVTGGPYQETQYF. The CDR3 coding sequence is TGCAGCGTGACAGGGGGCCCGTACCAAGAGACCCAGTACTTC.

This chain links TRBV20-1 with TRBJ2-4, with 10 bases that match TRBD2. The CDR3 length is 16 residues. The germline CDR1 and CDR2 sequences are DFQATT and SNEGSKA (reference sequence). V trimming: 3 bases; J trimming: 0 bases; junction bases outside the gene matches: 5. Written as DNA, the CDR3 is TGCAGTGCTAGCTCTAGCGGGAGCGGAGCCAAAAACATTCAGTACTTC. Amino acid sequence: CSASSSGSGAKNIQYF.

This clonotype was seen only a few times. The J gene is TRBJ2-7, the V gene TRBV6-2 or TRBV6-3; no reliable D call. Germline V gene data show CDR1 as MNHEY and CDR2 as SVGEGT. Trimming pared 0 bases from V and 0 bases from J, leaving 9 bases between. The CDR3 totals 15 residues. CDR3 protein: CASSYSIRSSYEQYF. The DNA of the CDR3 is TGTGCCAGCAGTTACTCGATACGGAGCTCCTACGAGCAGTACTTC.

This clonotype turned up a few times. J is TRBJ2-1 and V is TRBV6-1; D may be TRBD1 or TRBD2 (7 bases each). The germline V gene has CDR1 MNHNS and CDR2 SASEGT. The CDR3 runs to 13 residues. V was trimmed by 5 bases and J by 7 bases, leaving 12 bases between them. The CDR3, as DNA: TGTGCCAGCAGTCCCCAGGGGGGGAATGAGCAGTTCTTC. This translates into CASSPQGGNEQFF.

The rearrangement links TRBV4-3 to TRBJ2-5; D call uncertain. V lost 0 bases, J lost 7 bases, and 12 bases lay in between. The CDR3 is made up of 14 amino acids. Germline loops: CDR1 LGHNA, CDR2 YSLEER. The CDR3 DNA sequence: TGCGCCAGCAGCCAAGATGAATGGTTCGGGACCCAGTACTTC. Residues: CASSQDEWFGTQYF.

This clonotype was seen at least ten times. This chain uses TRBV20-1 with TRBJ2-3; the D gene is possibly TRBD1 (5 bases). Germline V lookup: CDR1 DFQATT, CDR2 SNEGSKA (reference sequence). This CDR3 is built from 15 residues. V was trimmed by 3 bases and J by 0 bases, leaving 13 bases between them. The CDR3 sequence is CSARPWGPSTDTQYF. Here the CDR3 DNA reads TGCAGTGCTAGGCCTTGGGGCCCAAGCACAGATACGCAGTATTTT.

This clonotype occurred many times. The chain employs TRBV12-3 or TRBV12-4 and TRBJ1-5; a weak D match, TRBD1 (5 bases). Trimming took off 3 bases at V and 3 bases at J, with 15 bases between the two ends. The CDR3 is made up of 16 amino acids. This CDR3 reads CASSFTGRGVNQPQHF. The CDR3 DNA sequence: TGTGCCAGCAGTTTTACCGGTCGGGGGGTCAATCAGCCCCAGCATTTT.

The genes are TRBV7-8 and TRBJ2-1; the D is unclear. Germline CDR1 and CDR2: SGHVS and FQNEAQ. This CDR3 has 14 residues. V shed 5 bases and J shed 5 bases, with 13 bases lying between them. DNA of the CDR3: TGTGCCAGCAGCAAAGCAGGAGTCAACAATGAGCAGTTCTTC. Its translation is CASSKAGVNNEQFF.

This sequence joins TRBV6-6 and TRBJ2-1, with 7 bases matching TRBD2. The J segment lost 3 bases and the V segment lost 2 bases, leaving 4 bases of the junction unmatched. Per germline, CDR1 MNHNY and CDR2 SVGAGI (reference sequence). This CDR3 has 15 residues. The CDR3 DNA reads as TGTGCCAGCAGTTACGGGGGGGGGGACTACAATGAGCAGTTCTTC. This codes for CASSYGGGDYNEQFF.

Only a few counts were recorded for this clonotype. The chain recombines TRBV28 with TRBJ2-1; 12 bases map to TRBD2. The CDR3 has 18 residues. Trimming at V came to 5 bases and at J to 0 bases, leaving 8 bases not matched to a gene. Germline assignment: CDR1 MDHEN and CDR2 SYDVKM. CDR3 DNA sequence: TGTGCCAGCAGTATCGGACTAGCGGGACGATACTCCTACAATGAGCAGTTCTTC. Amino acid sequence: CASSIGLAGRYSYNEQFF.

The chain links TRBV10-3 to TRBJ2-1; possibly TRBD1 for D (6 bases). V was trimmed by 2 bases and J by 6 bases, leaving 14 bases between them. The CDR3 consists of 15 residues. CDR1 is ENHRY, CDR2 SYGVKD, per germline. CDR3 amino acids: CAISELDSLGNEQFF. Here the CDR3 DNA reads TGTGCCATCAGTGAGCTGGACAGCCTAGGCAATGAGCAGTTCTTC.

This sequence joins TRBV29-1 and TRBJ2-1, with 10 bases matching TRBD1. This CDR3 is built from 16 residues. The V gene end was trimmed by 3 bases and the J gene end by 8 bases; junction bases not matched to a gene: 13. CDR1 is SQVTM and CDR2 is ANQGSEA in the germline V gene. The CDR3 DNA follows: TGCAGCGTTGAGGGGGGCCGGGACAGGGGTTTTTATGAGCAGTTCTTC. Translating gives CSVEGGRDRGFYEQFF.

J is TRBJ2-2 and V is TRBV9; the D gene is possibly TRBD1 (6 bases). V was shortened by 4 bases and J by 1 base, with 20 bases between the two germline ends. Per germline, CDR1 SGDLS and CDR2 YYNGEE. The CDR3 extends over 18 amino acids. CDR3 sequence (DNA): TGTGCCAGCAGCCCACATGGGTTGGACAGTCTGAACACCGGGGAGCTGTTTTTT. Amino acids: CASSPHGLDSLNTGELFF.

V usage is TRBV27 and J usage is TRBJ1-6; 10 positions match TRBD1. V lost 6 bases to trimming and J lost 0 bases; unmatched junction nucleotides: 11. The V gene's germline CDR1 is MNHEY and CDR2 SMNVEV (reference sequence). The CDR3 contains 19 residues. The CDR3 nucleotides are TGTGCCAGCAGCAGGTCCGGGACAGGGGTTAGCTCCTATAATTCACCCCTCCACTTT. Amino acid sequence: CASSRSGTGVSSYNSPLHF.

The V gene is TRBV4-3, the J gene TRBJ2-1, with D tentatively TRBD2 (7 bases). V lost 0 bases, J lost 6 bases, and 18 bases lay in between. This CDR3 is built from 17 residues. The germline CDR1 and CDR2 sequences are LGHNA and YSLEER. This CDR3 reads CASSQDLAGAGGNEQFF. For the CDR3, the DNA is TGCGCCAGCAGCCAAGATCTGGCGGGGGCCGGGGGCAATGAGCAGTTCTTC.

The chain recombines TRBV20-1 with TRBJ1-2, with D uncertain. Trimming took 7 bases from V and 0 from J, leaving 18 bases between them. This CDR3 is 15 amino acids long. Germline loops: CDR1 DFQATT, CDR2 SNEGSKA (reference sequence). CDR3 loop: CSVLPVGEANYGYTF. The CDR3 DNA sequence: TGCAGTGTACTTCCCGTCGGGGAGGCTAACTATGGCTACACCTTC.